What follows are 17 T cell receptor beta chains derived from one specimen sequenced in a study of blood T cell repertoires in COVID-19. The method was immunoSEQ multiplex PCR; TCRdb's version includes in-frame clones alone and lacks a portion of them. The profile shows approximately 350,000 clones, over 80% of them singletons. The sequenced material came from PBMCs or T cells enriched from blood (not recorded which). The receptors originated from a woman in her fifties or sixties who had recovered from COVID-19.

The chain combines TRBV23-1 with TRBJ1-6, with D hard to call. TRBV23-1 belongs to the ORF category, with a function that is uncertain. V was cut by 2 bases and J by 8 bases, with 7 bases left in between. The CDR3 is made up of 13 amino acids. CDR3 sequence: CASSQTGDSPLHF. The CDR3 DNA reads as TGCGCCAGCAGTCAAACGGGTGATTCACCCCTCCACTTT.

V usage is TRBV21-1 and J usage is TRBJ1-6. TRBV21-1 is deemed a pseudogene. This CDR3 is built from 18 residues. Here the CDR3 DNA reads TGTGCCAGCAGCAAAGGTGGTGCCGGACTGAGCTATAATTCACCCCTCCACTTT. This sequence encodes CASSKGGAGLSYNSPLHF.

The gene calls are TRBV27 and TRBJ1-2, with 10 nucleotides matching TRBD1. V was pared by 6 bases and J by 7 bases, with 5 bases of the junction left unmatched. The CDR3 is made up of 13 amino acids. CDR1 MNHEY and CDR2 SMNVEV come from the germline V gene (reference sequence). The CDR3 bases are TGTGCCAGCAGACCCGGGACAGGGGTTGGCTACACCTTC. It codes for CASRPGTGVGYTF.

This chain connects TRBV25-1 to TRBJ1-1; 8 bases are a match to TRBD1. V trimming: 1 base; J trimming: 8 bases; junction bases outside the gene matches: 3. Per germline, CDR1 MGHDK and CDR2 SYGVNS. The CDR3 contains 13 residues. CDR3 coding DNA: TGTGCCAGCAGTGAATGGGACAGGAAAGAAGCTTTCTTT. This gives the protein CASSEWDRKEAFF.

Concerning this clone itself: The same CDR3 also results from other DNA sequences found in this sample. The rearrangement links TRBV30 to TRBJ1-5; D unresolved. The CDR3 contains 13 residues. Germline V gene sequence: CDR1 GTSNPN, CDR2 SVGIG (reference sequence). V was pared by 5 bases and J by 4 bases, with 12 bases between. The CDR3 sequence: CAWGKTENQPQHF. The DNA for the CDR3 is TGTGCCTGGGGGAAAACAGAAAATCAGCCCCAGCATTTT.

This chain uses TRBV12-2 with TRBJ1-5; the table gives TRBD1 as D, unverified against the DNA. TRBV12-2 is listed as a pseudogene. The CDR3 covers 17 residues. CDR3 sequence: CASRREQGEPTDQPQHF. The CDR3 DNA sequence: TGTGCAAGTCGCCGTGAACAGGGGGAACCGACGGATCAGCCCCAGCATTTT.

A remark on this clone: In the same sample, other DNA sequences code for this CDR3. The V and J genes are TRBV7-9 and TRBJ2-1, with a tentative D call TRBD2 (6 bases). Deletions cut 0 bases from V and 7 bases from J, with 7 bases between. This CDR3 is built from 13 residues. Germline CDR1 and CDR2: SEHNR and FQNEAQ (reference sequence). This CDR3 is CASSLAGGNEQFF. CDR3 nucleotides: TGTGCCAGCAGCTTAGCCGGAGGGAATGAGCAGTTCTTC.

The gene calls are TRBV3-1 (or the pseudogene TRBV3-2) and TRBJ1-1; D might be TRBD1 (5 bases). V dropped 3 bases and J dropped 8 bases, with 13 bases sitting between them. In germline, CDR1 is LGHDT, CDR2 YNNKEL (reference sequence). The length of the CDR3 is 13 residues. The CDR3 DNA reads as TGTGCCAGCAGCCATTCTACAGACAGCGAAGCTTTCTTT. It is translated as CASSHSTDSEAFF.

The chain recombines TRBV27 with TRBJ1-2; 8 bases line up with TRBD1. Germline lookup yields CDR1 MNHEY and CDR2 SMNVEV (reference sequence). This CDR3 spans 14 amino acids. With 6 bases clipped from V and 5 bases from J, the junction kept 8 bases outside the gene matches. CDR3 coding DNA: TGTGCCAGCAGCCCCGGGACAGGATTGTATGGCTACACCTTC. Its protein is CASSPGTGLYGYTF.

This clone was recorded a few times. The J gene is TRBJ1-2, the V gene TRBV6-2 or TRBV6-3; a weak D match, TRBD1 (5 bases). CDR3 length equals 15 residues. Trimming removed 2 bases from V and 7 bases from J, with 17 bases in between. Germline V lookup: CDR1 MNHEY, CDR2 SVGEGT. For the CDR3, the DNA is TGTGCCAGCAGTTACGGGGCAGTCACAGGCGCTGGCTACACCTTC. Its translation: CASSYGAVTGAGYTF.

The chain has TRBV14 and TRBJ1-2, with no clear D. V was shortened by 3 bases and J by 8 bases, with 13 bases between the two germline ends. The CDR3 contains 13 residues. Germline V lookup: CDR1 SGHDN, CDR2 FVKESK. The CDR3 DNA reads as TGTGCCAGCAGCCACGGAGGGAGGCGCGGCTACACCTTC. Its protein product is CASSHGGRRGYTF.

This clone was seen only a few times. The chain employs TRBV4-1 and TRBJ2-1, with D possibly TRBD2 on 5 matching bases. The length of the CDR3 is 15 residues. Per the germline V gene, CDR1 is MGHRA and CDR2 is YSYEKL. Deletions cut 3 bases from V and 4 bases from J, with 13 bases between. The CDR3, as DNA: TGCGCCAGCAGCCAGGAGGTGCGGGCGTACAATGAGCAGTTCTTC. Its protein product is CASSQEVRAYNEQFF.

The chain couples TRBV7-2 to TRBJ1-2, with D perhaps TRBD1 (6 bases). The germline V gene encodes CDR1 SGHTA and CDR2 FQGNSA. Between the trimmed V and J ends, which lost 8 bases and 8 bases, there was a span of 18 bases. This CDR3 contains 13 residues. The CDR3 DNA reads TGTGCCAGCGGTTCAGGGGCGGTGGGGGGCTACACCTTC. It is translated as CASGSGAVGGYTF.

CDR3 amino acids: CASSLLGAGGGLGYEQFF. Here the CDR3 DNA reads TGTGCCAGCAGCTTATTGGGAGCGGGAGGCGGTCTTGGGTATGAGCAGTTCTTC. The chain has TRBV11-2 and TRBJ2-1, with TRBD2 matching 9 bases. The germline CDR1 and CDR2 sequences are SGHAT and FQNNGV. This CDR3 comprises 18 residues. The V and J ends lost 2 bases and 8 bases, in that order; junction bases with no gene match: 16.

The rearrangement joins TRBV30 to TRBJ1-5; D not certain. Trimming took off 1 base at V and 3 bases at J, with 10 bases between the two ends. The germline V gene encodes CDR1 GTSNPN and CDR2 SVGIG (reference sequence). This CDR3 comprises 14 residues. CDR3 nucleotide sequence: TGTGCCTGGAGTGCGGGGTCCCCCAATCAGCCCCAGCATTTT. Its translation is CAWSAGSPNQPQHF.

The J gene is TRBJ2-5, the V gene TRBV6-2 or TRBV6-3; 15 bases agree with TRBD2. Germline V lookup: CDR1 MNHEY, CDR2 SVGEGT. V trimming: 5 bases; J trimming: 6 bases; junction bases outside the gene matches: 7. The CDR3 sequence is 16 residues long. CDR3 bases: TGTGCCAGCAGTCGCGGACTAGCGGGGGGGGTAAAGACCCAGTACTTC. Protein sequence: CASSRGLAGGVKTQYF.

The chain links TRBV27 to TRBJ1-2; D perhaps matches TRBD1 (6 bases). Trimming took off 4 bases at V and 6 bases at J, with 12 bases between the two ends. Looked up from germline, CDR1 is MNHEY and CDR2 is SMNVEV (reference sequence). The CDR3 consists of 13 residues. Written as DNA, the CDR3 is TGTGCCAGCAGTTACTCAGGGGCCGATGGCTACACCTTC. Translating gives CASSYSGADGYTF.